The 26 T cell receptor beta chains in this list originate from one sample, sequenced in a study of blood T cell repertoires in COVID-19 (dated by TCRdb to the early 2020s). Receptors were amplified or captured by the immunoSEQ multiplex PCR assay. TCRdb stores this immuneACCESS table with in-frame sequences only. Part of the clones is absent; in the studies checked, under half of the shortfall reflects unresolved V genes, and no reason is known for the rest. In all, the sample holds some 210,000 clones, and roughly 89% of those were seen once. Under 7% of the sample is taken by the ten largest. The sample was peripheral blood. Every receptor here comes from a man in his fifties or sixties who had recovered from COVID-19.

V and J are TRBV19 and TRBJ1-5, with D possibly being TRBD1 (6 bases). The CDR3 covers 12 residues. Trimming pared 6 bases from V and 9 bases from J, leaving 12 bases between. The V gene's germline CDR1 is LNHDA and CDR2 SQIVND (reference sequence). CDR3 region: CASSTTRGPQHF. CDR3 coding DNA: TGTGCCAGTAGCACCACCAGGGGGCCCCAGCATTTT.

This chain links TRBV29-1 with TRBJ1-1; 12 nucleotides align to TRBD1. The germline V gene encodes CDR1 SQVTM and CDR2 ANQGSEA. The CDR3 is made up of 15 amino acids. V gave up 3 bases and J gave up 10 bases; unmatched junction bases: 12. CDR3 in amino acids: CSVELGQGASGGAFF. For the CDR3, the DNA is TGCAGCGTTGAGCTGGGACAGGGGGCAAGTGGAGGAGCTTTCTTT.

This clone has only one observation. This chain links TRBV9 with TRBJ1-6; TRBD1 agrees at 9 bases. The germline gives CDR1 SGDLS, CDR2 YYNGEE. V lost 0 bases, J lost 7 bases, and 2 bases stayed unmatched. The CDR3 totals 15 residues. In DNA, the CDR3 is TGTGCCAGCAGCGTAGGGGACAGGGCAAATTCACCCCTCCACTTT. Its translation is CASSVGDRANSPLHF. The variable domain in full, with the rest retrieved from reference TRBV9 and TRBJ1-6, is DSGVTQTPKHLITATGQRVTLRCSPRSGDLSVYWYQQSLDQGLQFLIQYYNGEERAKGNILERFSAQQFPDLHSELNLSSLELGDSALYFCASSVGDRANSPLHFGNGTRLTVT.

J is TRBJ2-2 and V is TRBV4-2, with 9 bases lining up with TRBD2. Germline CDR1 is LGHNA and CDR2 is YNFKEQ. The CDR3 is made up of 17 amino acids. Germline trimming cut 4 bases from V and 5 bases from J; bases unmatched to any gene: 11. Here the CDR3 reads CASSPRGGLAGTGELFF. The CDR3 DNA sequence: TGTGCCAGCAGCCCCCGGGGCGGCCTAGCGGGGACCGGGGAGCTGTTTTTT.

This chain uses TRBV19 with TRBJ2-3, with TRBD2 matching 8 bases. CDR3 length: 13 residues. Germline CDR1 is LNHDA and CDR2 is SQIVND (reference sequence). V lost 7 bases and J lost 3; bases outside the gene matches: 3. CDR3 in DNA: TGTGCCAGTACCGGGGGGGCTACAGATACGCAGTATTTT. Its translation is CASTGGATDTQYF.

V gene TRBV5-1 combines with J gene TRBJ2-3; 8 bases align to TRBD1. The V segment lost 4 bases and the J segment 2 bases; nucleotides outside the gene matches: 3. The CDR3 sequence is 14 residues long. Per the germline V gene, CDR1 is SGHRS and CDR2 is YFSETQ. CDR3 in amino acids: CASSRDRNTDTQYF. The CDR3 nucleotides are TGCGCCAGCAGCAGGGACAGGAACACAGATACGCAGTATTTT.

The chain recombines TRBV28 with TRBJ2-7; D is perhaps TRBD1 (7 bases). This CDR3 spans 15 amino acids. Germline loops: CDR1 MDHEN, CDR2 SYDVKM. V lost 8 bases, J lost 4 bases, and 21 bases lay in between. The CDR3 sequence is CASAQGGEGVYEQYF. As DNA, the CDR3 is TGTGCCAGCGCCCAGGGGGGAGAAGGAGTATACGAGCAGTACTTC.

This sequence joins TRBV19 and TRBJ1-2; 7 positions agree with TRBD1. The CDR3 runs 13 residues. Germline V lookup: CDR1 LNHDA, CDR2 SQIVND (reference sequence). Losses at the gene ends were 5 bases for V and 7 bases for J; bases not matched to a gene: 7. The CDR3 bases are TGTGCCAGTAGTCCCGACAGGGATCGTGGCTACACCTTC. It codes for CASSPDRDRGYTF.

The chain recombines TRBV9 with TRBJ2-2; a possible D gene is TRBD2 (7 bases). The CDR3 has 16 residues. Trimming left V 2 bases short and J 4 bases short, with 15 bases between. Germline V gives CDR1 SGDLS, CDR2 YYNGEE. The CDR3 coding sequence is TGTGCCAGCAGCGTCTGGGGGGGGGCTGGCACCGGGGAGCTGTTTTTT. Its translation is CASSVWGGAGTGELFF.

The chain has TRBV18 and TRBJ1-1; perhaps TRBD1 as D (5 bases). This CDR3 has 14 amino acids. Trimming cost V 2 bases and J 7 bases, with 14 bases left between them. Germline V CDR1 and CDR2: KGHSH, LQKENI. CDR3 DNA: TGTGCCAGCTCACCAAGAGAACAGGTGATTGAAGCTTTCTTT. Encoded protein: CASSPREQVIEAFF.

The V gene is TRBV19, the J gene TRBJ2-3; 10 nucleotides line up with TRBD2. CDR1 is LNHDA, CDR2 SQIVND, per germline (reference sequence). The V and J ends lost 5 bases and 3 bases, in that order; junction bases with no gene match: 5. The CDR3 runs to 15 residues. The CDR3 sequence is CASSLAGVKTDTQYF. CDR3 DNA: TGTGCCAGTAGTCTAGCGGGGGTAAAAACAGATACGCAGTATTTT.

Notes on this clone: An end of the junction differs from the germline gene, which may be a read error. The rearrangement uses TRBV6-5 and TRBJ2-3, with D possibly being TRBD1 (5 bases). CDR3 length: 14 amino acids. CDR1 and CDR2 from the germline V gene are MNHEY and SVGAGI. The CDR3 nucleotides read TGTGCCAGCAGTTATGGACGGACAACAGCTACGCAGTATTTT. It specifies CASSYGRTTATQYF.

The CDR3 here is CASSLWGGDEKLFF. The CDR3 nucleotides read TGTGCCAGCAGCTTGTGGGGAGGGGATGAAAAACTGTTTTTT. The chain links TRBV7-9 to TRBJ1-4, with D possibly being TRBD1 (5 bases). The CDR3 runs to 14 residues. Germline values: CDR1 SEHNR, CDR2 FQNEAQ (reference sequence). Trimming cost V 3 bases and J 6 bases, with 11 bases left between them.

This chain joins TRBV14 and TRBJ2-7, with 10 bases aligning to TRBD2. V was pared by 9 bases and J by 2 bases, with 19 bases of the junction left unmatched. The length of the CDR3 is 18 residues. The germline V gene has CDR1 SGHDN and CDR2 FVKESK. DNA of the CDR3: TGTGCCAGTTCTCGAGGAGCTAGCGGGAGTGATCCCCCCTACGAGCAGTACTTC. Translation: CASSRGASGSDPPYEQYF.

V gene TRBV24-1 combines with J gene TRBJ2-5; 8 positions match TRBD2. V trimming: 1 base; J trimming: 4 bases; junction bases outside the gene matches: 1. Per the germline V gene, CDR1 is KGHDR and CDR2 is SFDVKD. The CDR3 has 14 residues. The CDR3 is CATSDFLAGETQYF. The CDR3 nucleotides are TGTGCCACCAGTGATTTTCTAGCGGGAGAGACCCAGTACTTC.

V usage is TRBV5-6 and J usage is TRBJ2-2, with 7 nucleotides matching TRBD2. CDR1 is SGHDT, CDR2 YYEEEE, per germline. Trimming at V came to 4 bases and at J to 3 bases, leaving 9 bases not matched to a gene. The CDR3 covers 16 residues. The CDR3 sequence is CASSPKAAGYTGELFF. The CDR3 DNA reads as TGTGCCAGCAGCCCCAAAGCAGCGGGATACACCGGGGAGCTGTTTTTT. Full variable domain (outside the CDR3, taken from reference TRBV5-6 and TRBJ2-2): DAGVTQSPTHLIKTRGQQVTLRCSPKSGHDTVSWYQQALGQGPQFIFQYYEEEERQRGNFPDRFSGHQFPNYSSELNVNALLLGDSALYLCASSPKAAGYTGELFFGEGSRLTVL.

V is TRBV7-2 and J is TRBJ1-5; D not certain. CDR1 is SGHTA, CDR2 FQGNSA, per germline. The CDR3 length is 16 residues. V was shortened by 6 bases and J by 0 bases, with 15 bases between the two germline ends. The CDR3 DNA reads as TGTGCCAGCAGTCCCTCCTCCGGTTATAGCAATCAGCCCCAGCATTTT. Amino acid sequence: CASSPSSGYSNQPQHF.

V gene TRBV24-1 combines with J gene TRBJ2-3, with a possible D match to TRBD2 (6 bases). Germline V gene lookup returns CDR1 KGHDR and CDR2 SFDVKD. This CDR3 is built from 15 residues. Trimming took off 1 base at V and 2 bases at J, with 9 bases between the two ends. The CDR3: CATSDLSGDTDTQYF. The CDR3 DNA is TGTGCCACCAGTGATTTATCGGGAGACACAGATACGCAGTATTTT.

The genes are TRBV7-9 and TRBJ1-5; no reliable D call. Trimming took 3 bases from V and 7 from J, leaving 13 bases between them. Per germline, CDR1 SEHNR and CDR2 FQNEAQ (reference sequence). This CDR3 is 14 amino acids long. The CDR3 region has the DNA TGTGCCAGCAGCTTGATGGGGAGTCTCCAGCCCCAGCATTTT. Its translation: CASSLMGSLQPQHF.

The chain employs TRBV5-6 and TRBJ1-1, with 7 nucleotides matching TRBD1. This CDR3 is 17 amino acids long. V lost 6 bases and J lost 0; bases outside the gene matches: 14. Germline V gene lookup returns CDR1 SGHDT and CDR2 YYEEEE. The CDR3 sequence: CASTSLTRGAMNTEAFF. The CDR3, as DNA: TGTGCCAGCACCAGCTTGACCAGGGGGGCAATGAACACTGAAGCTTTCTTT.

The chain has TRBV5-1 and TRBJ2-3; 12 nucleotides line up with TRBD2. V lost 2 bases, J lost 7 bases, and 5 bases stayed unmatched. The CDR3 has 15 residues. Germline V gene lookup returns CDR1 SGHRS and CDR2 YFSETQ. The CDR3 loop is CASSFTSGGSYTQYF. The CDR3 nucleotides are TGCGCCAGCAGCTTCACTAGCGGGGGGTCGTATACGCAGTATTTT.

This chain joins TRBV5-4 and TRBJ2-1; maybe TRBD2 (5 bases). This CDR3 spans 16 amino acids. Per the germline V gene, CDR1 is SGHNT and CDR2 is YYREEE (reference sequence). The V and J ends lost 2 bases and 8 bases respectively, with 20 bases between them. CDR3 sequence (DNA): TGTGCCAGCAGCTTCCCCGGAAGGACTGGTTGGGATGAGCAGTTCTTC. It is translated as CASSFPGRTGWDEQFF. Variable domain in full (rest from reference TRBV5-4 and TRBJ2-1): ETGVTQSPTHLIKTRGQQVTLRCSSQSGHNTVSWYQQALGQGPQFIFQYYREEENGRGNFPPRFSGLQFPNYSSELNVNALELDDSALYLCASSFPGRTGWDEQFFGPGTRLTVL.

The V call is TRBV4-2, the J call TRBJ1-5, with 9 nucleotides matching TRBD1. CDR3 length equals 15 residues. From germline, CDR1 is LGHNA and CDR2 YNFKEQ. Trimming at V came to 0 bases and at J to 6 bases, leaving 3 bases not matched to a gene. The DNA of the CDR3 is TGTGCCAGCAGCCAAGAACAGGGGGCATTTCAGCCCCAGCATTTT. Protein: CASSQEQGAFQPQHF.

This clone was observed once. The chain combines TRBV24-1 with TRBJ1-2; TRBD1 matches at 9 bases. V was pared by 4 bases and J by 5 bases, with 4 bases of the junction left unmatched. The CDR3 has 14 residues. CDR1 and CDR2 (germline): KGHDR, SFDVKD. The CDR3 region has the DNA TGTGCCACCAGTGACGCCGGGACAGGGTATGGCTACACCTTC. Its protein is CATSDAGTGYGYTF.

The chain couples TRBV24-1 to TRBJ2-3; D is uncertain. The CDR3 loop spans 11 amino acids. Germline V CDR1 and CDR2: KGHDR, SFDVKD. V lost 6 bases, J lost 8 bases, and 8 bases lay in between. The CDR3 DNA sequence: TGTGCCACCAGTTCTCCAGGTACGCAGTATTTT. Amino acids: CATSSPGTQYF.

The sample holds a few counts of this clone. The chain recombines TRBV2 with TRBJ2-7; D unclear. The V gene lost 5 bases and the J gene lost 3 bases, with 11 bases spanning the gap. The CDR3 has 13 residues. From germline, CDR1 is SNHLY and CDR2 FYNNEI. The CDR3 loop reads CASSMEQYYEQYF. As DNA, the CDR3 is TGTGCCAGCAGTATGGAACAGTACTACGAGCAGTACTTC.